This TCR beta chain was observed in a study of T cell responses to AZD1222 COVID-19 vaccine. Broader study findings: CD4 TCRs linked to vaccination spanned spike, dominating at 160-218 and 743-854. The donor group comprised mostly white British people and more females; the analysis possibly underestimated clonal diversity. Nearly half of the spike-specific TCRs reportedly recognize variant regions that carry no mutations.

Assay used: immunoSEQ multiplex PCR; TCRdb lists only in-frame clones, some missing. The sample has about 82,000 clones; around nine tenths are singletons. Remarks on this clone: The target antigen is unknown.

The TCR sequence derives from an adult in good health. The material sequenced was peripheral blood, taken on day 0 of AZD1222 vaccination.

The CDR3 DNA follows: TGTGCCAGCAGTTTTGGGCTTCCGGGGGGCTATAGCAATCAGCCCCAGCATTTT. Protein sequence: CASSFGLPGGYSNQPQHF. This chain joins TRBV28 and TRBJ1-5, with D maybe TRBD1 (6 bases). Trimming took 3 bases from V and 0 from J, leaving 18 bases between them. This CDR3 has 18 residues. Germline V gene sequence: CDR1 MDHEN, CDR2 SYDVKM.